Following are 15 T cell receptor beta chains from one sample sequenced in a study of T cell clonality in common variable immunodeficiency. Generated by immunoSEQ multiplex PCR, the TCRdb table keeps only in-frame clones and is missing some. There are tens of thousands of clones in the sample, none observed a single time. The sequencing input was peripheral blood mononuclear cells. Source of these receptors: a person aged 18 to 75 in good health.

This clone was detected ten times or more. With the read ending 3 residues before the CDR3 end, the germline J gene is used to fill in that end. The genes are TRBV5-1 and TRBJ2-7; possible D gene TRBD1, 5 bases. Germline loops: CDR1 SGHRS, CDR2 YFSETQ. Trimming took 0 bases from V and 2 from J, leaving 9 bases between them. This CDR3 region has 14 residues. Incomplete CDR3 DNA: TGCGCCAGCAGCTTGGCTCCAGGGCCCTACGAG. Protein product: CASSLAPGPYE. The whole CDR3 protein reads CASSLAPGPYEQYF. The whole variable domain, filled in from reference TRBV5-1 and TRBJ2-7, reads KAGVTQTPRYLIKTRGQQVTLSCSPISGHRSVSWYQQTPGQGLQFLFEYFSETQRNKGNFPGRFSGRQFSNSRSEMNVSTLELGDSALYLCASSLAPGPYEQYFGPGTRLTVT.

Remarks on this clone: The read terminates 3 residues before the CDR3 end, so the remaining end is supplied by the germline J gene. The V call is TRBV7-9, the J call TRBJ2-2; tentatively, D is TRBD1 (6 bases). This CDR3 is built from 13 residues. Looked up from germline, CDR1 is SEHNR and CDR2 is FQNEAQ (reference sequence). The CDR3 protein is CASSFKDSSPLFF. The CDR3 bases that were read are TGTGCCAGCAGCTTCAAGGACAGTTCACCG.

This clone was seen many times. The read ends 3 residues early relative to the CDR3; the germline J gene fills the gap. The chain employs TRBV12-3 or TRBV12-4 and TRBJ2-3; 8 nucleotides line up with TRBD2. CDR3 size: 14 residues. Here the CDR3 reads CASSSSGEAETQYF. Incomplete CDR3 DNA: TGTGCCAGCAGTAGTAGCGGGGAGGCGGAGACG.

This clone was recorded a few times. Incomplete CDR3 DNA: TGCAGTGCTAGAGATCCAGGGGGAGCTAACTATGGC. Its translation is CSARDPGGANYG. The whole CDR3 protein reads CSARDPGGANYGYTF. The chain links TRBV20-1 to TRBJ1-2, with TRBD1 identical over 7 bases. Read sequence stops 3 residues before the CDR3 end, and the germline J gene provides the missing end. V was clipped by 0 bases and J by 0 bases; unmatched bases: 4. Germline V gene data show CDR1 as DFQATT and CDR2 as SNEGSKA (reference sequence). The CDR3 spans 15 residues.

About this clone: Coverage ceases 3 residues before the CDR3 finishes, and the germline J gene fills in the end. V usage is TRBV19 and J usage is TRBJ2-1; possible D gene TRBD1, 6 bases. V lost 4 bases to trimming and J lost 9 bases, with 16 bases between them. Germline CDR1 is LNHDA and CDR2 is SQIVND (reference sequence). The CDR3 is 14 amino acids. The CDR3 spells CASSTWSQGTEQFF. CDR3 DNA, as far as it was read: TGTGCCAGTAGTACCTGGTCACAGGGAACTGAG.

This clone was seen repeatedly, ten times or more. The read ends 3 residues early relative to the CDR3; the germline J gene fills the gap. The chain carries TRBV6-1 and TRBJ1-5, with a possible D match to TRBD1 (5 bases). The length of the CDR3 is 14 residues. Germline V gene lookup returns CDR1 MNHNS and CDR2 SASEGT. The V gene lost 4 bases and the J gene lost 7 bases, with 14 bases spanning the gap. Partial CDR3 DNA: TGTGCCAGCAGTGGGGGCCTGACCGGGCAGCCC. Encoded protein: CASSGGLTGQP. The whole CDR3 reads CASSGGLTGQPQHF.

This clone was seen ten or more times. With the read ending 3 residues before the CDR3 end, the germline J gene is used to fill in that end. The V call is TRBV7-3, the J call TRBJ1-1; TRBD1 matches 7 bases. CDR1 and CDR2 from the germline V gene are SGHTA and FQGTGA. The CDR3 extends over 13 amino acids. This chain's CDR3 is CASSTDRVKRAFF. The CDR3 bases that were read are TGTGCCAGCAGCACAGACAGGGTAAAACGA.

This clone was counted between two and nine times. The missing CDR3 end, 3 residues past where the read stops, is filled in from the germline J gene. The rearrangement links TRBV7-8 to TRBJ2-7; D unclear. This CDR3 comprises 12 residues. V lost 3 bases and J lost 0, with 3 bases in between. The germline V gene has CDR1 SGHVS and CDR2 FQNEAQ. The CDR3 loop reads CASSFSSYEQYF. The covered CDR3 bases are TGTGCCAGCAGCTTCAGCTCCTACGAG.

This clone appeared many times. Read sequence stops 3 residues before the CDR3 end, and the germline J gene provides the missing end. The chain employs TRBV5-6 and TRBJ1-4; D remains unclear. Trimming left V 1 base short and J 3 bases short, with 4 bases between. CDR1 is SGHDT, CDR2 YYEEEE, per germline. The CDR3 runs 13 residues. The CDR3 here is CASSLRANEKLFF. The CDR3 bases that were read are TGTGCCAGCAGCTTGCGTGCTAATGAAAAA. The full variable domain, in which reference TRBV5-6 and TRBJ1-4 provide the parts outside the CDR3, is DAGVTQSPTHLIKTRGQQVTLRCSPKSGHDTVSWYQQALGQGPQFIFQYYEEEERQRGNFPDRFSGHQFPNYSSELNVNALLLGDSALYLCASSLRANEKLFFGSGTQLSVL.

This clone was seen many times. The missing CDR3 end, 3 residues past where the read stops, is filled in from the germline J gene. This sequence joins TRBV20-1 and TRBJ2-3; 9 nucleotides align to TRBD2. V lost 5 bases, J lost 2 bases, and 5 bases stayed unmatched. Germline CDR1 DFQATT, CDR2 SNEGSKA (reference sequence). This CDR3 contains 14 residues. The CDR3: CSARLAGSTDTQYF. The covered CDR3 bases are TGCAGTGCTCGTCTAGCGGGGTCCACAGATACG.

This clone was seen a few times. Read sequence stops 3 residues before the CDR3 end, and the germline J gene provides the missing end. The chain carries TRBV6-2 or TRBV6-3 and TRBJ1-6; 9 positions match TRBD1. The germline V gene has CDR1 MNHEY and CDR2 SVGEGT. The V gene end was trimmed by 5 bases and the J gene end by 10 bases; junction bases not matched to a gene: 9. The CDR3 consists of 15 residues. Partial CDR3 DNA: TGTGCCAGCAGTCCCCGGGACAGGGTTGAATCACCC. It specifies CASSPRDRVESP. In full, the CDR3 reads CASSPRDRVESPLHF.

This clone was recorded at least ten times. Partial CDR3 DNA: TGTGCCAGCAGTGCCCTCAGGTCGCCC. The encoded protein is CASSALRSP. The CDR3 in full is CASSALRSPQHF. The V and J genes are TRBV2 and TRBJ1-5; no clear D gene. The CDR3 extends 3 residues past the end of the read, so its final part is completed from the germline J gene. The V gene lost 4 bases and the J gene lost 9 bases, with 10 bases spanning the gap. Per germline, CDR1 SNHLY and CDR2 FYNNEI. The CDR3 is 12 amino acids.

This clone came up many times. The CDR3 loop reads CSARTSGGMNEQYF. The covered CDR3 bases are TGCAGTGCCAGGACTAGCGGGGGGATGAACGAG. This sequence joins TRBV20-1 and TRBJ2-7; TRBD2 matches at 14 bases. The CDR3 goes on 3 residues after the read ends, and that part is filled in from the germline J gene. Germline CDR1 DFQATT, CDR2 SNEGSKA (reference sequence). V dropped 6 bases and J dropped 5; count of bases not matched to a gene: 6. The CDR3 contains 14 residues.

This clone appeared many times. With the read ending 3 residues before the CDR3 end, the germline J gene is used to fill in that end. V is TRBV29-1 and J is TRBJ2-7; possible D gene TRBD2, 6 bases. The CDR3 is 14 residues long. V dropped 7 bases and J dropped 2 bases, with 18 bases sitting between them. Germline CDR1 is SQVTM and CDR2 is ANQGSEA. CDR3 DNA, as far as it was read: TGCAGCGCCTCCCCGGGACTGAATACCTACGAG. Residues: CSASPGLNTYE. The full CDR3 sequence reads CSASPGLNTYEQYF.

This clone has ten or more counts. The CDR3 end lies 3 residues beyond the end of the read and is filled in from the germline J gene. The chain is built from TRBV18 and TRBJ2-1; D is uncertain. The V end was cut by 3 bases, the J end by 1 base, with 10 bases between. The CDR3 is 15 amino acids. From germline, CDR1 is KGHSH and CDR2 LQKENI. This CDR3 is CASSPNTLSYNEQFF. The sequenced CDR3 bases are TGTGCCAGCTCACCGAATACTCTTTCCTACAATGAG.